The source of this T cell receptor (beta chain) is a study of blood T cell repertoires in COVID-19. Study overall: PBMCs, B-cell-depleted T cells, or T cells were the source of the cDNA or gDNA that made up the material.

How the authors handled the data: Estimates of nucleated cell counts were drawn from the amplification of reference gene primers. Measured with immunoSEQ multiplex PCR; TCRdb has only the in-frame clones, and not every one. V and J calls and clone size are given by that table; D and trimming were obtained from the DNA. The sample contains approximately 60,000 clones, around 82% of which appear only once. The V end lost 2 bases, the J end lost 4 bases, and 13 bases lay between the germline ends. The CDR3 is made up of 15 amino acids. CDR1 and CDR2 (germline): MNHNS, SASEGT. The chain couples TRBV6-1 to TRBJ2-3, with D possibly being TRBD1 (6 bases). The TCR was taken from a human donor in a cohort sampled during active COVID-19. The sequencing input was peripheral blood. The CDR3 reads CASSEQGPASDTQYF. The CDR3 bases are TGTGCCAGCAGTGAACAGGGGCCGGCGTCAGATACGCAGTATTTT.